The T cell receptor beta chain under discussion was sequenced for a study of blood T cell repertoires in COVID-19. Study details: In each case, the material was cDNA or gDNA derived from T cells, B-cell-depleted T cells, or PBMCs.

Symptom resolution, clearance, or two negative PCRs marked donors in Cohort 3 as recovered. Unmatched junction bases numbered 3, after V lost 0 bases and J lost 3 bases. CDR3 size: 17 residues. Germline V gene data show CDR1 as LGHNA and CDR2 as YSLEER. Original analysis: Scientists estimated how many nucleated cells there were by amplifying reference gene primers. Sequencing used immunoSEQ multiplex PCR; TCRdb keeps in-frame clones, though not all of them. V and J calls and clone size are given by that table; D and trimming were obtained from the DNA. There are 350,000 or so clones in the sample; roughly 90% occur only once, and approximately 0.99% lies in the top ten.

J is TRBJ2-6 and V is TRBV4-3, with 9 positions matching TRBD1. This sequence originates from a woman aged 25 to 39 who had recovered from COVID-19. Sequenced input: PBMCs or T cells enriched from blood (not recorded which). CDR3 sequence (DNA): TGCGCCAGCAGCCAAGAACAGGGGGCTGGTGGGGCCAACGTCCTGACTTTC. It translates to CASSQEQGAGGANVLTF.